This T cell receptor (beta chain) appears in the sequencing data of a study of cytomegalovirus exposure and HLA in healthy donors. Vbeta (60) and Jbeta (13) primers were used in the PCR. Some clones are missing from TCRdb's copy, which holds only in-frame ones; the method was immunoSEQ multiplex PCR. The profile shows roughly 170,000 clones, approximately 80% of them singletons. The CDR3 contains 18 residues. Germline CDR1 is SGHKS and CDR2 is YYEKEE (reference sequence). Losses at the gene ends were 4 bases for V and 2 bases for J; bases not matched to a gene: 14. This chain joins TRBV5-5 and TRBJ2-5, with 10 nucleotides matching TRBD2. The TCR sequence derives from a female donor in good health and CMV-seronegative. Sequences were obtained from PBMCs. CDR3 nucleotides: TGTGCCAGCAGCCCCTGGGAGCGGGGGGGCCTTCGGCAAGAGACCCAGTACTTC. Translated, it gives CASSPWERGGLRQETQYF.